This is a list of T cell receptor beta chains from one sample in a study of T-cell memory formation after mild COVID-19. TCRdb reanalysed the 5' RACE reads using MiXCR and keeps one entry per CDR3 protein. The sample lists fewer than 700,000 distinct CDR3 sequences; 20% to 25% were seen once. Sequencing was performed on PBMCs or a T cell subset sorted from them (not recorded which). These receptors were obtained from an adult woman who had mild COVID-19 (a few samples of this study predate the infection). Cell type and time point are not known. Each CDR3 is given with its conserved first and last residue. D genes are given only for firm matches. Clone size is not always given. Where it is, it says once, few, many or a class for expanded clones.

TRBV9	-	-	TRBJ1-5	CASSTLPGQPQHF	TGTGCCAGCTCTACACTCCCGGGGCAGCCCCAGCATTTT
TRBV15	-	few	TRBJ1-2	CATSSNVRVGYTF	TGTGCCACCAGCAGCAACGTCAGGGTTGGCTACACCTTC
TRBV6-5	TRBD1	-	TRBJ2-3	CASSQTGGIRKITDTQYF	TGTGCCAGCAGCCAGACAGGGGGGATTCGAAAAATCACAGATACGCAGTATTTT
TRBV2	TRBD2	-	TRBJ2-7	CASTLAGDYEQYF	TGTGCCAGCACCCTAGCGGGGGACTACGAGCAGTACTTC
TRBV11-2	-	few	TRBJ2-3	CASAFDSGGTDTQYF	TGTGCCAGCGCCTTTGACTCGGGAGGCACAGATACGCAGTATTTT
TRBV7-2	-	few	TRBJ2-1	CASSSLWGGMGARGNEQFF	TGTGCCAGCAGCTCTCTCTGGGGCGGGATGGGGGCCCGAGGGAATGAGCAGTTCTTC
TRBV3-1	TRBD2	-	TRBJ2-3	CASSQVRGGEDTQYF	TGTGCCAGCAGCCAAGTGCGTGGGGGGGAAGATACGCAGTATTTT
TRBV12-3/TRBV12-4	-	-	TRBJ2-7	CASSILGWGDGDYEQYF	TGTGCCAGCAGCATTCTTGGTTGGGGCGATGGAGACTACGAGCAGTACTTC
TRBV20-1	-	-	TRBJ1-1	CSARRSQQTNTEAFF	TGCAGTGCTAGGAGAAGCCAACAGACGAACACTGAAGCTTTCTTT
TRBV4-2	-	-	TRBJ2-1	CASSQDSGLAWAEQFF	TGTGCCAGCAGCCAAGACTCGGGATTAGCTTGGGCCGAGCAGTTCTTC
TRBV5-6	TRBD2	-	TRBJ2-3	CASSAPTSGTDTQYF	TGTGCCAGCAGCGCTCCGACTAGCGGCACAGATACGCAGTATTTT
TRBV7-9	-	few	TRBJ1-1	CASSKGINSPNTEAFF	TGTGCCAGCAGCAAGGGGATTAACAGTCCGAACACTGAAGCTTTCTTT
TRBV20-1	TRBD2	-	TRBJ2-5	CSAKTGTSGDQETQYF	TGCAGTGCTAAAACCGGGACTAGCGGGGACCAAGAGACCCAGTACTTC
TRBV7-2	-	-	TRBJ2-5	CASSLLLGVKETQYF	TGTGCCAGCAGCTTGTTGTTGGGGGTCAAAGAGACCCAGTACTTC
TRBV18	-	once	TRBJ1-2	CASSPQGDSGYGYTF	TGTGCCAGCTCACCACAGGGTGACAGCGGTTATGGCTACACCTTC
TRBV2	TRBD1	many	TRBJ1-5	CASSGTGGNQPQHF	TGTGCCAGCAGTGGGACAGGGGGCAATCAGCCCCAGCATTTT
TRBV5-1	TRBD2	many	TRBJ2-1	CASSLSGRAVFGYNEQFF	TGCGCCAGCAGCTTGTCAGGGAGGGCCGTATTTGGCTACAATGAGCAGTTCTTC
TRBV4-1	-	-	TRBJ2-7	CASSQDTTPRPYEQYF	TGCGCCAGCAGCCAAGATACTACCCCCAGGCCCTACGAGCAGTACTTC
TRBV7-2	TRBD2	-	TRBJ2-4	CASSLELAGWDIQYF	TGTGCCAGCAGCTTAGAGCTAGCGGGGTGGGACATTCAGTACTTC
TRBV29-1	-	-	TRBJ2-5	CSAQGGMVGGETQYF	TGCAGCGCCCAAGGCGGGATGGTTGGGGGAGAGACCCAGTACTTC
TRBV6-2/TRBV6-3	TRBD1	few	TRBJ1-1	CAIRTGIVGEAFF	TGTGCCATCCGGACAGGGATTGTGGGTGAAGCTTTCTTT
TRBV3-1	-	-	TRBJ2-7	CASSPSGEGSYEQYF	TGTGCCAGCAGCCCCTCAGGGGAGGGGTCCTACGAGCAGTACTTC
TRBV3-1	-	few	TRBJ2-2	CASSQRTVNTGELFF	TGTGCCAGCAGCCAACGGACAGTGAACACCGGGGAGCTGTTTTTT
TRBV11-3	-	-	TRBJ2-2	CASSFSTDLTTGELFF	TGTGCCAGCAGCTTTTCGACAGATCTAACCACCGGGGAGCTGTTTTTT
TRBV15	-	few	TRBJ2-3	CATSRDSGLSTDTQYF	TGTGCCACCAGCAGAGATTCAGGCCTCAGCACAGATACGCAGTATTTT
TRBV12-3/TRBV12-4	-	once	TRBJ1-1	CASRSYRGDTEAFF	TGTGCCAGCCGCTCATATCGGGGGGACACTGAAGCTTTCTTT
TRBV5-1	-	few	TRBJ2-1	CASSSKPVGNEQFF	TGCGCCAGCAGCTCGAAACCGGTGGGCAATGAGCAGTTCTTC
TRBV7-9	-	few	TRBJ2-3	CASSLIQPGTDTQYF	TGTGCCAGCAGCTTAATCCAGCCCGGCACAGATACGCAGTATTTT
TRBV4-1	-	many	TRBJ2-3	CASSTPSSGARWEDDTQYF	TGCGCCAGCAGCACCCCGTCCTCGGGGGCGAGGTGGGAGGACGATACGCAGTATTTT
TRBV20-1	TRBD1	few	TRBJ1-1	CSARDLRGGTGPNTEAFF	TGCAGTGCTAGAGATCTGAGGGGAGGGACAGGACCGAACACTGAAGCTTTCTTT
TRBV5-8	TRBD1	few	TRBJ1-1	CASSPNRGGMNTEAFF	TGTGCCAGCAGCCCTAACAGGGGTGGAATGAACACTGAAGCTTTCTTT
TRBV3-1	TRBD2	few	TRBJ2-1	CASSFGLVDYNEQFF	TGTGCCAGCAGCTTCGGACTAGTTGACTACAATGAGCAGTTCTTC
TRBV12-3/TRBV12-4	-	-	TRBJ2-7	CASRLTTADYEQYF	TGTGCCAGCAGACTTACGACAGCGGATTACGAGCAGTACTTC
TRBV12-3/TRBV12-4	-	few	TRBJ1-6	CASSLAQGGNSPLHF	TGTGCCAGCAGTTTAGCGCAGGGTGGAAATTCACCCCTCCACTTT
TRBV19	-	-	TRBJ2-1	CASSIVAGDNEQFF	TGTGCCAGTAGTATTGTAGCAGGGGACAATGAGCAGTTCTTC
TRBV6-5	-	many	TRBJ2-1	CASSLAGGGYNEQFF	TGTGCCAGCAGTCTCGCAGGAGGGGGCTACAATGAGCAGTTCTTC
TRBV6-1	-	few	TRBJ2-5	CASSEAGVGTQYF	TGTGCCAGCAGTGAAGCAGGGGTAGGGACCCAGTACTTC
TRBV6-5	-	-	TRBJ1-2	CASSYNSGTPYGYTF	TGTGCCAGCAGTTACAATTCCGGGACCCCTTATGGCTACACCTTC
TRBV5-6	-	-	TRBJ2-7	CASSFSSRLRSYEQYF	TGTGCCAGCAGCTTTTCCTCTCGGCTCCGCTCCTACGAGCAGTACTTC
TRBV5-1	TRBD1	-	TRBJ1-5	CASSDEPQGDGGDNQPQHF	TGCGCCAGCAGCGACGAACCCCAGGGGGACGGTGGGGACAATCAGCCCCAGCATTTT
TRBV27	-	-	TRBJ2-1	CASSSFLSSYNEQFF	TGTGCCAGCAGTTCCTTCTTGAGCTCCTACAATGAGCAGTTCTTC
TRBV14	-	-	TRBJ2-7	CASSPSTARRSQALYEQYF	TGTGCCAGCAGCCCCTCGACGGCCCGGAGGTCCCAGGCCCTCTACGAGCAGTACTTC
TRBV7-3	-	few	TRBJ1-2	CASSPGRAEGYTF	TGTGCCAGCAGCCCCGGGAGGGCGGAGGGCTACACCTTC
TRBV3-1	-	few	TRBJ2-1	CASSQLSGALTLSNEQFF	TGTGCCAGCAGCCAACTGTCGGGAGCTCTTACCCTTTCCAATGAGCAGTTCTTC
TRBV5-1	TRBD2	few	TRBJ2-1	CASSSGLAGVLYNEQFF	TGCGCCAGCAGCTCCGGACTAGCGGGAGTCCTCTACAATGAGCAGTTCTTC
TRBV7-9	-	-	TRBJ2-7	CASSLPLRGRFPHEQYF	TGTGCCAGCAGCCTCCCACTCCGAGGGCGCTTTCCTCACGAGCAGTACTTC
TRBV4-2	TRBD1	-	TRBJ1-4	CASSQAPGTANEKLFF	TGTGCCAGCAGCCAAGCCCCCGGGACAGCTAATGAAAAACTGTTTTTT
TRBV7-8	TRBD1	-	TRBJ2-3	CASSFSTGGLDTQYF	TGTGCCAGCAGCTTCTCGACAGGGGGGCTAGATACGCAGTATTTT
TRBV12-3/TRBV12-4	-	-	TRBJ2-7	CASIEDRGNYEQYF	TGTGCCAGCATTGAGGACCGAGGGAACTACGAGCAGTACTTC
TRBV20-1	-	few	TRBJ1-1	CSARDGGFMNTEAFF	TGCAGTGCTAGAGATGGGGGGTTCATGAACACTGAAGCTTTCTTT
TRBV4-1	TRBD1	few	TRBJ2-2	CASSYDRGGELFF	TGCGCCAGCAGCTACGACAGGGGCGGGGAGCTGTTTTTT
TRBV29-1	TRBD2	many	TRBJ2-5	CSVAPGGLYGETQYF	TGCAGCGTTGCGCCGGGAGGGTTGTATGGAGAGACCCAGTACTTC
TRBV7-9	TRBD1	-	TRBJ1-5	CATSGTGGYQPQHF	TGTGCCACCTCGGGGACAGGGGGTTATCAGCCCCAGCATTTT
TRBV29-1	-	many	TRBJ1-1	CSADRYTEAFF	TGCAGCGCCGATCGTTACACTGAAGCTTTCTTT
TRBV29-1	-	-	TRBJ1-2	CSVKGQAYGYTF	TGCAGCGTCAAGGGGCAGGCCTATGGCTACACCTTC
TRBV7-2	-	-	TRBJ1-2	CASSFQGTEGYTF	TGTGCCAGCAGCTTCCAGGGAACGGAAGGCTACACCTTC
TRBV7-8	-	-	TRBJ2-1	CASSPSRGDLDEQFF	TGTGCCAGCAGCCCAAGTCGGGGTGATCTGGATGAGCAGTTCTTC
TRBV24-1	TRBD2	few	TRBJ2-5	CATSDFWASGEETQYF	TGTGCCACCAGTGATTTTTGGGCTAGCGGGGAAGAGACCCAGTACTTC
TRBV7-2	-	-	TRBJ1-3	CASSLAPGFSGNTIYF	TGTGCCAGCAGCTTAGCACCAGGGTTCTCTGGAAACACCATATATTTT